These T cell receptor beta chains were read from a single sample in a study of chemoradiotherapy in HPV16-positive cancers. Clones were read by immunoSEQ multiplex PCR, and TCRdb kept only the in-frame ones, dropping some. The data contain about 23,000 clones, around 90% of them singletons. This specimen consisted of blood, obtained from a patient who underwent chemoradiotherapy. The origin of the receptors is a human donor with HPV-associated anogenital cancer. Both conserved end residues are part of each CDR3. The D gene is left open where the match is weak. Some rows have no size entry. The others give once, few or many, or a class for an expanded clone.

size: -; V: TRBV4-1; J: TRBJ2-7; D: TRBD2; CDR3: CASSQDHGASGGPGSYEQYF; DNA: TGCGCCAGCAGCCAAGATCATGGGGCTAGCGGGGGGCCTGGCTCCTACGAGCAGTACTTC
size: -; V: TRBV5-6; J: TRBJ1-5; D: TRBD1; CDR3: CASSWGDSPNQPQHF; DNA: TGTGCCAGCAGCTGGGGGGACAGCCCCAATCAGCCCCAGCATTTT
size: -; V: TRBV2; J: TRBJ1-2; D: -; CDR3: CASKQEPTQANYGYTF; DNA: TGTGCCAGCAAGCAGGAGCCTACTCAAGCTAACTATGGCTACACCTTC
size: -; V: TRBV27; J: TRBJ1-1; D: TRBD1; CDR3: CASSLGGTVNTEAFF; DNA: TGTGCCAGCAGTTTGGGGGGGACAGTGAACACTGAAGCTTTCTTT
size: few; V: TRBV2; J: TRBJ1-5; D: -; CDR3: CASSEDRAYSNQPQHF; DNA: TGTGCCAGCAGTGAAGACAGGGCTTATAGCAATCAGCCCCAGCATTTT
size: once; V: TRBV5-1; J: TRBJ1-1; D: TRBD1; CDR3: CASSQGQGLGTEAFF; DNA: TGCGCCAGCAGCCAGGGACAGGGTTTGGGCACTGAAGCTTTCTTT
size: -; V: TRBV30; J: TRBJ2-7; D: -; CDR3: CAWAWAQGISHEQYF; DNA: TGTGCCTGGGCTTGGGCCCAGGGGATTTCCCACGAGCAGTACTTC
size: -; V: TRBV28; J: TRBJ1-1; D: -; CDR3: CASSPIQVTEAFF; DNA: TGTGCCAGCAGTCCCATCCAGGTCACTGAAGCTTTCTTT
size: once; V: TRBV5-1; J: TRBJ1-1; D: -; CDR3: CASSSLRAGNTEAFF; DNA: TGCGCCAGCAGCTCGCTTAGGGCGGGGAACACTGAAGCTTTCTTT
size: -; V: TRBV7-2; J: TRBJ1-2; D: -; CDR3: CASSEQGRSSYGYTF; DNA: TGTGCCAGCAGCGAACAGGGACGATCCAGCTATGGCTACACCTTC
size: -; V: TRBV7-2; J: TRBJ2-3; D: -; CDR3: CASSLPGADTQYF; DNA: TGTGCCAGCAGCTTACCCGGGGCAGATACGCAGTATTTT
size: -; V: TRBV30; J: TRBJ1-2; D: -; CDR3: CAWRPYTGRSYGYTF; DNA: TGTGCCTGGAGGCCTTATACAGGGCGGTCGTATGGCTACACCTTC
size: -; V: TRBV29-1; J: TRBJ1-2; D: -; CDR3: CSAKLGGDYGYTF; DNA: TGCAGCGCCAAACTCGGAGGGGACTATGGCTACACCTTC
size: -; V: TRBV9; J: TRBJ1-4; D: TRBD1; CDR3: CASSVDPDRASEKLFF; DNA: TGTGCCAGCAGCGTAGATCCGGACAGGGCGTCTGAAAAACTGTTTTTT
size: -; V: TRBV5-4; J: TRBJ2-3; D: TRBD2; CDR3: CASSLAGGTDTQYF; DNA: TGTGCCAGCAGCTTAGCGGGGGGCACAGATACGCAGTATTTT
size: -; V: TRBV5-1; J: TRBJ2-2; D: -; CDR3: CASSSTRGTPNTGELFF; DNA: TGCGCCAGCAGTTCTACGCGAGGGACACCAAACACCGGGGAGCTGTTTTTT
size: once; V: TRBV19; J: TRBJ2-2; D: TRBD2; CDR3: CASSIRGGPGELFF; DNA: TGTGCCAGTAGTATTCGGGGGGGCCCCGGGGAGCTGTTTTTT
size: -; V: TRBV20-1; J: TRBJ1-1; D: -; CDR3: CSARDRGEAFF; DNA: TGCAGTGCTAGAGATCGGGGGGAAGCTTTCTTT
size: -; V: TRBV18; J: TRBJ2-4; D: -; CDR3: CASSPPARENIQYF; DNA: TGTGCCAGCTCACCACCGGCTAGGGAAAACATTCAGTACTTC
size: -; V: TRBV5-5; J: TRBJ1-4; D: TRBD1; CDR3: CASSLFGDRANEKLFF; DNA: TGTGCCAGCAGCTTGTTTGGGGACAGAGCTAATGAAAAACTGTTTTTT
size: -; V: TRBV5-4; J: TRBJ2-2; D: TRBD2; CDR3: CASSRGLDGFMAGELFF; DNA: TGTGCCAGCAGCCGAGGACTAGACGGTTTTATGGCCGGGGAGCTGTTTTTT
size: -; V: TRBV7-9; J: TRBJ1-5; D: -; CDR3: CASSFLGTGPNQPQHF; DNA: TGTGCCAGCAGCTTCCTCGGGACGGGCCCCAATCAGCCCCAGCATTTT
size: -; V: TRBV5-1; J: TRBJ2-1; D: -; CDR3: CASSPGPPSYNEQFF; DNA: TGCGCCAGCAGTCCAGGGCCCCCCTCCTACAATGAGCAGTTCTTC
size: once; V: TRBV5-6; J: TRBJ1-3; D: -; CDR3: CASSLGPNSGNTIYF; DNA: TGTGCCAGCAGCTTGGGCCCAAACTCTGGAAACACCATATATTTT
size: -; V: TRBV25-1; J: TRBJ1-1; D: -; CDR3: CASSEVGRGNTEAFF; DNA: TGTGCCAGCAGTGAGGTGGGACGGGGGAACACTGAAGCTTTCTTT
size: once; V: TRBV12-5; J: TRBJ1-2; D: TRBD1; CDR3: CASGLETGNYGYTF; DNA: TGTGCTAGTGGTTTGGAGACAGGGAACTATGGCTACACCTTC